Below are 2 T cell receptor beta chains sequenced from a single sample in a study of T cell repertoires in cytomegalovirus infection. Using its own MiXCR run on the reads, TCRdb lists one record per CDR3 protein. The data show fewer than 550,000 distinct CDR3 sequences, approximately 15% seen once. The sequencing input was CD8+ T cells from PBMCs. Every receptor here comes from a human donor in good health (CMV status not recorded). Some clones in this sample may be carry-over from other donors' samples.

This chain joins TRBV7-6 and TRBJ1-5, with TRBD1 matching 7 bases. Germline loops: CDR1 SGHVS, CDR2 FNYEAQ. This CDR3 region has 15 residues. V trimming: 6 bases; J trimming: 1 base; junction bases outside the gene matches: 6. The CDR3 loop reads CASSHDRESNQPQHF. The CDR3 DNA sequence: TGTGCCAGCAGTCATGACAGGGAAAGCAATCAGCCCCAGCATTTT.

This clonotype was detected ten times or more. In nucleotides, the CDR3 is TGTGCCAGCAGCTTTGGGCTGTACAATGAGCAGTTCTTC. Amino acids: CASSFGLYNEQFF. This rearrangement joins TRBV7-3 to TRBJ2-1; D call uncertain. Germline CDR1 and CDR2: SGHTA and FQGTGA. V was trimmed by 3 bases and J by 4 bases, leaving 7 bases between them. The CDR3 loop spans 13 amino acids.